This T cell receptor (beta chain) appears in the sequencing data of a study of a mutant IDH1 vaccine in newly diagnosed glioma. Study context: Before enrollment, the patients had been treated with radiotherapy alone, temozolomide alone, or both together. Most of them had received both.

Some clones are missing from TCRdb's copy, which holds only in-frame ones; the method was immunoSEQ multiplex PCR. The repertoire holds 60,000 to 85,000 clones, with more than 70% as singletons. Remarks on this clone: Its antigen is undetermined.

Time point specified: week 23, last vaccination. The vaccine gave 300 ug of a 20-mer mutant IDH1 peptide subcutaneously per dose. New WHO grade 3 or 4 astrocytomas that were IDH1-mutant and ATRX-lost occurred in the donors. Findings and limits, study-wide: A vaccine-induced immune response developed in roughly 93% of the patients.

This clonotype was sampled from a woman between 50 and 59 years old with glioma. Sequences were derived from PBMCs, sampled from a glioma patient whose treatment included an IDH1 peptide vaccine.

The CDR3: CASRGLAGPISHYEQYF. DNA for the CDR3: TGCGCCAGCAGGGGTCTAGCGGGTCCCATCTCACACTACGAGCAGTACTTC. The chain combines TRBV5-1 with TRBJ2-5; 8 nucleotides align to TRBD2. The J call may be in error: the DNA end matches TRBJ2-7 better. Germline V gene lookup returns CDR1 SGHRS and CDR2 YFSETQ. The CDR3 extends over 17 amino acids.